Listed below are T cell receptor beta chains from one sample, sequenced in a study of T cells in Graves' hyperthyroidism and ophthalmopathy. TCRdb used MiXCR to reprocess the multiplex PCR reads, holding one entry per CDR3 protein. Of approximately 610,000 distinct CDR3 sequences detected, about 15% appear once; the ten largest clones hold around 4%. Sequenced material: blood. These receptors were taken from a woman between 40 and 55 years old with Graves' ophthalmopathy. Both conserved end residues are part of each CDR3. Fields, in order: CDR3 DNA, CDR3 protein, D gene, V gene, J gene, clone size. D genes are given only for firm matches. For some rows the clone size is stated as once, few or many, or as a class when expanded; others skip it.

CDR3 DNA: TGTGCCAGCAGTTTTATCAGAGGTGGCTACACCTTC; CDR3 protein: CASSFIRGGYTF; D gene: .; V gene: TRBV12-3/TRBV12-4; J gene: TRBJ1-2; clone size: .
CDR3 DNA: TGCAGTGCCCCTCCGGCTAGCGGGAAGGAACAGTACTTC; CDR3 protein: CSAPPASGKEQYF; D gene: TRBD2; V gene: TRBV20-1; J gene: TRBJ2-7; clone size: many
CDR3 DNA: TGTGCCAGCAGCCAAGTAAATCCCCAAGATGAGCAGTACTTC; CDR3 protein: CASSQVNPQDEQYF; D gene: .; V gene: TRBV4-2; J gene: TRBJ2-7; clone size: .
CDR3 DNA: TGTGCCAGCAGTTCGGGGGCGGACATTGAAGCTTTCTTT; CDR3 protein: CASSSGADIEAFF; D gene: .; V gene: TRBV6-5; J gene: TRBJ1-1; clone size: many
CDR3 DNA: TGTGCCAGCAGTTACCCTAGGGGGAGGGTAGAAGAGACCCAGTACTTC; CDR3 protein: CASSYPRGRVEETQYF; D gene: .; V gene: TRBV6-5; J gene: TRBJ2-5; clone size: .
CDR3 DNA: TGTGCCAGCAGTCCACAGGGGCCCGACTATGGCTACACCTTC; CDR3 protein: CASSPQGPDYGYTF; D gene: TRBD1; V gene: TRBV2; J gene: TRBJ1-2; clone size: .
CDR3 DNA: TGTGCCAGCGAACATAGACTAGCGGGAGAAGTAGAGACCCAGTACTTC; CDR3 protein: CASEHRLAGEVETQYF; D gene: TRBD2; V gene: TRBV28; J gene: TRBJ2-5; clone size: .
CDR3 DNA: TGTGCCAGCAGTTACACCAGGGCTGCGAGCTCCTATAATTCACCCCTCCACTTT; CDR3 protein: CASSYTRAASSYNSPLHF; D gene: .; V gene: TRBV6-2/TRBV6-3; J gene: TRBJ1-6; clone size: .
CDR3 DNA: TGTGCCAGCAGAATAGCGGGGGTCAGTGAGACCCAGTACTTC; CDR3 protein: CASRIAGVSETQYF; D gene: TRBD2; V gene: TRBV12-3/TRBV12-4; J gene: TRBJ2-5; clone size: many
CDR3 DNA: TGTGCCAGCATCCCCGGTGCAAGGGTTCGGGACGGCTACACCTTC; CDR3 protein: CASIPGARVRDGYTF; D gene: .; V gene: TRBV28; J gene: TRBJ1-2; clone size: many
CDR3 DNA: TGTGCCAGCAGCTTATTTGGCCTAGCGGGAGGGCTTATCGACGAGCAGTACTTC; CDR3 protein: CASSLFGLAGGLIDEQYF; D gene: TRBD2; V gene: TRBV7-8; J gene: TRBJ2-7; clone size: .
CDR3 DNA: TGCGCCAGCAGCCAAGAACAGGGCGGCACTGAAGCTTTCTTT; CDR3 protein: CASSQEQGGTEAFF; D gene: .; V gene: TRBV4-1; J gene: TRBJ1-1; clone size: .
CDR3 DNA: TGTGCCAGCAGTCACGGGACCCTTTTCTACTATGGCTACACCTTC; CDR3 protein: CASSHGTLFYYGYTF; D gene: .; V gene: TRBV12-3/TRBV12-4; J gene: TRBJ1-2; clone size: many
CDR3 DNA: TGTGCCAGCAGCTTATTCCCGGCGAAGGGCTATGGCTACACCTTC; CDR3 protein: CASSLFPAKGYGYTF; D gene: .; V gene: TRBV7-2; J gene: TRBJ1-2; clone size: few
CDR3 DNA: TGTGCCAGCAGCCCCCGGCGGAGCTACGAGCAGTACTTC; CDR3 protein: CASSPRRSYEQYF; D gene: .; V gene: TRBV12-3/TRBV12-4; J gene: TRBJ2-7; clone size: many
CDR3 DNA: TGCAGTGCCCAGGCGTCTAGCGGAGCCTACGAGCAGTACTTC; CDR3 protein: CSAQASSGAYEQYF; D gene: TRBD2; V gene: TRBV20-1; J gene: TRBJ2-7; clone size: many
CDR3 DNA: TGTGCCAGCAGTTTCGGAGTACGAGAGACCCAGTACTTC; CDR3 protein: CASSFGVRETQYF; D gene: .; V gene: TRBV27; J gene: TRBJ2-5; clone size: many
CDR3 DNA: TGCGCCAGCAGCATGGGGACTAGCCAGGACGAGCAGTACTTC; CDR3 protein: CASSMGTSQDEQYF; D gene: TRBD2; V gene: TRBV5-1; J gene: TRBJ2-7; clone size: many
CDR3 DNA: TGTGCCAGCAGCGCGGGACAGGGGTTCACCGGGGAGCTGTTTTTT; CDR3 protein: CASSAGQGFTGELFF; D gene: TRBD1; V gene: TRBV6-1; J gene: TRBJ2-2; clone size: many
CDR3 DNA: TGTGCCAGCAGCCAAGGGACTTTAGACGAGCAGTACTTC; CDR3 protein: CASSQGTLDEQYF; D gene: .; V gene: TRBV3-1; J gene: TRBJ2-7; clone size: .
CDR3 DNA: TGTGCCAGTAGTATAAGGGGACAGAATTATGGCTACACCTTC; CDR3 protein: CASSIRGQNYGYTF; D gene: TRBD1; V gene: TRBV19; J gene: TRBJ1-2; clone size: many
CDR3 DNA: TGTGCCAGCAGTTCACCAGACCAATATGGCTACACCTTC; CDR3 protein: CASSSPDQYGYTF; D gene: .; V gene: TRBV27; J gene: TRBJ1-2; clone size: many
CDR3 DNA: TGTGCCAGCAGTTCTGGGACTGAAGCTTTCTTT; CDR3 protein: CASSSGTEAFF; D gene: .; V gene: TRBV6-5; J gene: TRBJ1-1; clone size: many
CDR3 DNA: TGTGCCAGCAGGGGGGGCTACTCCGGCGAGACCCAGTACTTC; CDR3 protein: CASRGGYSGETQYF; D gene: .; V gene: TRBV28; J gene: TRBJ2-5; clone size: many
CDR3 DNA: TGCGCCAGCAGCAGGACAGGGGGCTTTGACGAGCAGTACTTC; CDR3 protein: CASSRTGGFDEQYF; D gene: TRBD1; V gene: TRBV5-1; J gene: TRBJ2-7; clone size: many
CDR3 DNA: TGCAGCGTTGAGACAGGGGTAGAGACCCAGTACTTC; CDR3 protein: CSVETGVETQYF; D gene: TRBD1; V gene: TRBV29-1; J gene: TRBJ2-5; clone size: many
CDR3 DNA: TGTGCCAGCAGTTTTACGGACAGGGCTTATGGCTACACCTTC; CDR3 protein: CASSFTDRAYGYTF; D gene: TRBD1; V gene: TRBV28; J gene: TRBJ1-2; clone size: .
CDR3 DNA: TGTGCCATCAGTGAGTCTCTGGGCGGGAGGACAGATACGCAGTATTTT; CDR3 protein: CAISESLGGRTDTQYF; D gene: TRBD2; V gene: TRBV10-3; J gene: TRBJ2-3; clone size: many
CDR3 DNA: TGTGCCACCAGCACGGGTGGGGGTGCCAAGCAGTACTTC; CDR3 protein: CATSTGGGAKQYF; D gene: .; V gene: TRBV15; J gene: TRBJ2-7; clone size: many
CDR3 DNA: TGTGCCAGCAGTGACTCCGACGCACTCCCGGGACTAGCGGGAGTGTCCTACGAGCAGTACTTC; CDR3 protein: CASSDSDALPGLAGVSYEQYF; D gene: TRBD2; V gene: TRBV6-4; J gene: TRBJ2-7; clone size: .
CDR3 DNA: TGTGCCACCCTGAGGGTAGTTTACGAGCAGTACTTC; CDR3 protein: CATLRVVYEQYF; D gene: .; V gene: TRBV24-1; J gene: TRBJ2-7; clone size: many
CDR3 DNA: TGTGCCACCAGCAGGACGGCGAGAAGCAATCAGCCCCAGCATTTT; CDR3 protein: CATSRTARSNQPQHF; D gene: .; V gene: TRBV15; J gene: TRBJ1-5; clone size: .
CDR3 DNA: TGTGCCAGCAGTCCGGGGGTCCAGGGCAATCAGCCCCAGCATTTT; CDR3 protein: CASSPGVQGNQPQHF; D gene: .; V gene: TRBV7-2; J gene: TRBJ1-5; clone size: many
CDR3 DNA: TGTGCCAGCACCGCTCCCGGGCGGAAAAGCTCCTACGAGCAGTACTTC; CDR3 protein: CASTAPGRKSSYEQYF; D gene: .; V gene: TRBV28; J gene: TRBJ2-7; clone size: .
CDR3 DNA: TGCAGTGCTGAATCCGGGACTAGCGAAGGTACCGGGGAGCTGTTTTTT; CDR3 protein: CSAESGTSEGTGELFF; D gene: TRBD2; V gene: TRBV20-1; J gene: TRBJ2-2; clone size: .
CDR3 DNA: TGCAGCGTGAAAAACGGACAGGCCTACGAGCAGTACTTC; CDR3 protein: CSVKNGQAYEQYF; D gene: TRBD1; V gene: TRBV29-1; J gene: TRBJ2-7; clone size: many
CDR3 DNA: TGTGCCACCAGGCGGGAGGTTGGGAACACTGAAGCTTTCTTT; CDR3 protein: CATRREVGNTEAFF; D gene: .; V gene: TRBV10-3; J gene: TRBJ1-1; clone size: .
CDR3 DNA: TGTGCCAGTAGCAACAGGGGCAGGCACACCGGGGAGCTGTTTTTT; CDR3 protein: CASSNRGRHTGELFF; D gene: TRBD1; V gene: TRBV19; J gene: TRBJ2-2; clone size: many
CDR3 DNA: TGTGCCAGCAGCCCCCAGGCAGGGAGAGGTCGGTCACCCCTCCACTTT; CDR3 protein: CASSPQAGRGRSPLHF; D gene: .; V gene: TRBV4-2; J gene: TRBJ1-6; clone size: .
CDR3 DNA: TGCGCCAGCAGACCTGGGTGGGAGAGCTCCTACGAGCAGTACTTC; CDR3 protein: CASRPGWESSYEQYF; D gene: .; V gene: TRBV5-1; J gene: TRBJ2-7; clone size: .
CDR3 DNA: TGTGCCTGGAGGACAACAGGGGCCTACGGGCAGTACTTC; CDR3 protein: CAWRTTGAYGQYF; D gene: TRBD1; V gene: TRBV30; J gene: TRBJ2-7; clone size: .
CDR3 DNA: TGTGCCAGCAGGGGCCGGACTAGCGGGGGGGCCGGAGGGGAGCTGTTTTTT; CDR3 protein: CASRGRTSGGAGGELFF; D gene: TRBD2; V gene: TRBV28; J gene: TRBJ2-2; clone size: .
CDR3 DNA: TGTGCCAGCAGTGCCCCGGGTGGGGGTGGCACTGAAGCTTTCTTT; CDR3 protein: CASSAPGGGGTEAFF; D gene: .; V gene: TRBV28; J gene: TRBJ1-1; clone size: many
CDR3 DNA: TGTGCCAGCAGGGGCCTAGTGGGAGGGATTGAGACCCAGTACTTC; CDR3 protein: CASRGLVGGIETQYF; D gene: TRBD2; V gene: TRBV2; J gene: TRBJ2-5; clone size: many
CDR3 DNA: TGTGCCAGCAGCTTATACGGGACAAAGAACACCGGGGAGCTGTTTTTT; CDR3 protein: CASSLYGTKNTGELFF; D gene: .; V gene: TRBV11-2; J gene: TRBJ2-2; clone size: few
CDR3 DNA: TGTGCCAGCAGCTCTGTAGCGGGGGTCTCCTACGAGCAGTACTTC; CDR3 protein: CASSSVAGVSYEQYF; D gene: TRBD2; V gene: TRBV12-3/TRBV12-4; J gene: TRBJ2-7; clone size: many
CDR3 DNA: TGTGCCAGCAGTTTATACGGGGGGAACACCGGGGAGCTGTTTTTT; CDR3 protein: CASSLYGGNTGELFF; D gene: .; V gene: TRBV28; J gene: TRBJ2-2; clone size: .
CDR3 DNA: TGTGCCAGCGGTAATTCCTTCTCCTACGAGCAGTACTTC; CDR3 protein: CASGNSFSYEQYF; D gene: .; V gene: TRBV2; J gene: TRBJ2-7; clone size: many
CDR3 DNA: TGTGCCAGCAGCTTAGTGACAGGCCTTCGTGGGGGCTACGAGCAGTACTTC; CDR3 protein: CASSLVTGLRGGYEQYF; D gene: .; V gene: TRBV11-1; J gene: TRBJ2-7; clone size: .
CDR3 DNA: TGTGCCTTGAGCGGGAGGGTAGATACGCAGTATTTT; CDR3 protein: CALSGRVDTQYF; D gene: TRBD2; V gene: TRBV6-1; J gene: TRBJ2-3; clone size: .
CDR3 DNA: TGCGCCAGCAGCCGCGGGGCCGATTATTCCTACGAGCAGTACTTC; CDR3 protein: CASSRGADYSYEQYF; D gene: .; V gene: TRBV5-1; J gene: TRBJ2-7; clone size: .
CDR3 DNA: TGTGCCAGCAGTTTTGTACGCATCGCGAACACCGGGGAGCTGTTTTTT; CDR3 protein: CASSFVRIANTGELFF; D gene: .; V gene: TRBV12-3/TRBV12-4; J gene: TRBJ2-2; clone size: many
CDR3 DNA: TGTGCCTGGAGCCAACAAGGGTACACTGAAGCTTTCTTT; CDR3 protein: CAWSQQGYTEAFF; D gene: .; V gene: TRBV30; J gene: TRBJ1-1; clone size: few